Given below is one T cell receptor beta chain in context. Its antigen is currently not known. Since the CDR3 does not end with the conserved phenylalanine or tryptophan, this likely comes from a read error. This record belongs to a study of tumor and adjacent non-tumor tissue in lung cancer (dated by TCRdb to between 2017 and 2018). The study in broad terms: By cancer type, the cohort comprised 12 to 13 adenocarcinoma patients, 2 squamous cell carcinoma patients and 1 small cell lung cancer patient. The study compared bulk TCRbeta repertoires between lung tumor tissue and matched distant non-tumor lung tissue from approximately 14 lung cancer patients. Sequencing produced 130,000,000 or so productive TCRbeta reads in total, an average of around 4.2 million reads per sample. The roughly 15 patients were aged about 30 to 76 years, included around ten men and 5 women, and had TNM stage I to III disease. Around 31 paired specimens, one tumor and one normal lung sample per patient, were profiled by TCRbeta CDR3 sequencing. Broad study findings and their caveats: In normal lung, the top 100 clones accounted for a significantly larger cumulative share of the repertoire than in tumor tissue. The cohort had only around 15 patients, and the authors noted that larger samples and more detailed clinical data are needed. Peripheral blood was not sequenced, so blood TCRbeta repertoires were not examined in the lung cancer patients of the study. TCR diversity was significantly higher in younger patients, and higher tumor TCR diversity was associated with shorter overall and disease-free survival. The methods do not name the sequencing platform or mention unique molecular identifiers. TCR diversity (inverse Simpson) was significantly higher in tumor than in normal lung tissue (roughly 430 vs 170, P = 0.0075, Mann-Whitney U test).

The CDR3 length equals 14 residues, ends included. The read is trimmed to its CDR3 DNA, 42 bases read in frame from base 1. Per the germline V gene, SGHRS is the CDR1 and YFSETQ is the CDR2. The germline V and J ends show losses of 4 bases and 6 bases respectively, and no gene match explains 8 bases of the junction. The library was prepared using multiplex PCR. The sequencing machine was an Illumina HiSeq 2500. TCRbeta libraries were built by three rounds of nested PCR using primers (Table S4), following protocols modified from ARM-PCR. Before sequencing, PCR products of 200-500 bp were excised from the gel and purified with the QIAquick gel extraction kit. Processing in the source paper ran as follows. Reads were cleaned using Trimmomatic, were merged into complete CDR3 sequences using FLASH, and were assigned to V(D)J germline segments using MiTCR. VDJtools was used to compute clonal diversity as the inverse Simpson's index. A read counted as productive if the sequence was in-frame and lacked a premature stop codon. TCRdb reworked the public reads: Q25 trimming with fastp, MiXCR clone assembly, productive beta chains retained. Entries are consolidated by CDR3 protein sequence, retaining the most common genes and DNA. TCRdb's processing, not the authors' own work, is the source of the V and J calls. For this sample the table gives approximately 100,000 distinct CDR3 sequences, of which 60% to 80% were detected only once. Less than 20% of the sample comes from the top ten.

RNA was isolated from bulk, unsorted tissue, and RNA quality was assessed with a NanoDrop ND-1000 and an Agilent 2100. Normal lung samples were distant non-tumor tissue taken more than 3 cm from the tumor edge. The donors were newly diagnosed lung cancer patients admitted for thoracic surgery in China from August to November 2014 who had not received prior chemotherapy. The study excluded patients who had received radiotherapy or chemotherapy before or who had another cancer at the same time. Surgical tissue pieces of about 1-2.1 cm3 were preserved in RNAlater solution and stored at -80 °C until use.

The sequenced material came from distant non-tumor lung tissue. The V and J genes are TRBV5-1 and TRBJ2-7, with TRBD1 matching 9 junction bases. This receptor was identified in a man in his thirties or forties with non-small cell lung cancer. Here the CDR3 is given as CASSNGQGLIEQYL. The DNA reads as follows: TGCGCCAGCAGCAATGGACAGGGGCTCATCGAGCAGTACTTG.